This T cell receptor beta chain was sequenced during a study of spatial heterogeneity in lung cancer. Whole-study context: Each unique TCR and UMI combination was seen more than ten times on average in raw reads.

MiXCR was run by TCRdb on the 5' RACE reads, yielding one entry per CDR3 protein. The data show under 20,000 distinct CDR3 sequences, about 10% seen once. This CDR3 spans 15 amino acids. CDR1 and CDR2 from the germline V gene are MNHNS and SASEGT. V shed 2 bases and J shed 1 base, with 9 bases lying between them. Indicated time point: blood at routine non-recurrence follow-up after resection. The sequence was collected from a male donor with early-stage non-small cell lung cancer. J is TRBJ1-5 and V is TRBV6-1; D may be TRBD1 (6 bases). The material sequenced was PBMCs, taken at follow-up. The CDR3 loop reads CASSEFRGSNQPQHF. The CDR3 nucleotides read TGTGCCAGCAGTGAATTCAGGGGCAGCAATCAGCCCCAGCATTTT.